The 7 T cell receptor beta chains reported below all come from one sample, sequenced in a study of monozygotic twins with inflammatory bowel disease. From its re-call of the 5' RACE reads, TCRdb lists each CDR3 protein once, without DNA. Its table records hundreds of thousands of distinct CDR3 sequences. Material for sequencing was blood. The receptors shown here come from a human donor with ulcerative colitis or Crohn's disease, or a healthy co-twin of an affected twin (not recorded which).

The chain uses TRBV5-1 and TRBJ1-1; TCRdb's D call of TRBD1 is untestable without DNA. The V gene's germline CDR1 is SGHRS and CDR2 YFSETQ. This CDR3 spans 19 amino acids. The CDR3 spells CASRGAAASTGGLWTEAFF.

V usage is TRBV20-1 and J usage is TRBJ1-3; the TCRdb call, TRBD1, lacks DNA for checking. Germline V gene lookup returns CDR1 DFQATT and CDR2 SNEGSKA (reference sequence). The CDR3 extends over 18 amino acids. CDR3 in amino acids: CSARDPYGQANARNTIYF.

The chain combines TRBV5-1 with TRBJ1-1; the TCRdb D gene call, TRBD1, has no DNA to confirm it. In germline, CDR1 is SGHRS, CDR2 YFSETQ. The CDR3 runs to 15 residues. The CDR3 region is CASSPYRQGITEAFF.

The chain links TRBV7-2 to TRBJ1-2; lacking DNA, the TRBD1 call made by TCRdb goes unchecked. CDR3 length equals 15 residues. Germline CDR1 is SGHTA and CDR2 is FQGNSA. The CDR3 protein is CASSLDGGTPRSYTF.

The chain combines TRBV14 with TRBJ1-6; with no DNA, the TCRdb D assignment of TRBD1 cannot be verified. The CDR3 is made up of 17 amino acids. Germline CDR1 SGHDN, CDR2 FVKESK. CDR3 region: CASSQDRQGSGNSPLHF.

The J gene is TRBJ2-3, the V gene TRBV5-1; TCRdb outputs TRBD1, but without DNA this stays unchecked. Per the germline V gene, CDR1 is SGHRS and CDR2 is YFSETQ. The length of the CDR3 is 16 residues. The CDR3 loop is CASSLGVGTNTDTQYF.

This rearrangement joins TRBV15 to TRBJ2-5; there is no DNA to check the TCRdb D call of TRBD1. The CDR3 covers 14 residues. The germline gives CDR1 LNHNV, CDR2 YYDKDF (reference sequence). CDR3 amino acids: CATSLGTGQETQYF.